This TCR beta chain was identified in a study of T cells in narcolepsy (dated by TCRdb to between 2017 and 2018). Concerning the study at large: The study enrolled patients with narcolepsy type 1 or type 2 (NT1, NT2) together with healthy control donors. Autoreactive T cells targeting hypocretin neuron self-antigens (hypocretin, TRIB2) were sought in narcolepsy patients, and TCR Vbeta sequencing was used to track clonotypes in blood and CSF. Results the study describes overall, beyond this receptor: Numbers of sequenced blood memory CD4+ clonotypes were comparable, averaging around 40,000 in patients and over 30,000 in controls. Certain blood memory CD4+ repertoires from patients and controls had no sequences that matched autoreactive T cell clones. Autoreactive clonotypes were reported to be detected serially in the blood of the same patients and of different patients, but not in the blood of healthy controls. Plots comparing CSF and blood CD4+ T cell clonotypes from the same patient highlighted HCRT-specific and TRIB2-specific autoreactive clonotypes.

The library was made by the immunoSEQ multiplex PCR assay. This is the immuneACCESS table as TCRdb keeps it, with only in-frame sequences that have V and J called. A part of the clones is gone; compared with another copy, unresolved V genes explain less than half, and the rest is unexplained. The sample table lists over 25,000 clones, more than 75% of them with a count of one. The top ten constitute 3% to 3.5% of the sample. CDR1 and CDR2, per the germline V gene (reference sequence), are SEHNR and FQNEAQ. The CDR3 goes from the cysteine to the phenylalanine over 14 residues. CDR3 DNA only is kept here, 42 bases in frame from base 1. V is pruned by 3 bases and J by 5 bases, leaving 3 bases of the junction without a gene match. Memory CD4+ T cells were sorted ex vivo from peripheral blood of narcolepsy patients and healthy controls for TCR Vbeta sequencing. A word on this clone: Its antigen remains unidentified. Base qualities are missing; no much larger clone stands one base away.

The rearrangement joined TRBV7-9 to TRBJ2-5; 10 bases in the junction line up with TRBD2. The sample taken for sequencing was CD45RA- memory CD4+ T cells from PBMCs. In the paper's terms, the cell subset or site label means: memory T cells sorted ex vivo from peripheral blood. This TCR was recovered from a human donor with narcolepsy. The bases read TGTGCCAGCAGCTTCTCTAGCGGGGGCGAGACCCAGTACTTC. It encodes CASSFSSGGETQYF. Outside the CDR3, residues come from the reference TRBV7-9 and TRBJ2-5 proteins, so the full variable domain is: DTGVSQNPRHKITKRGQNVTFRCDPISEHNRLYWYRQTLGQGPEFLTYFQNEAQLEKSRLLSDRFSAERPKGSFSTLEIQRTEQGDSAMYLCASSFSSGGETQYFGPGTRLLVL.